This passage covers 8 T cell receptor beta chains from one sample sequenced in a study of identical twins. TCRdb recomputed calls from the 5' RACE reads with MiXCR, one row per CDR3 protein. Of fewer than 500,000 distinct CDR3 sequences in the sample, roughly an eighth were seen once. This sample was shared with a second study, whose subject was yellow fever vaccine responses in identical twins.

Specimen: CD4+ T cells sorted from blood. These TCRs come from a woman under 30 in good health.

This clonotype was seen ten or more times. This chain links TRBV7-2 with TRBJ2-5, with unresolved D. CDR3 size: 12 residues. Trimming pared 1 base from V and 5 bases from J, leaving 5 bases between. In germline, CDR1 is SGHTA, CDR2 FQGNSA. CDR3 DNA sequence: TGTGCCAGCAGCTTAGTTTGGGAGACCCAGTACTTC. Encoded protein: CASSLVWETQYF.

The J gene is TRBJ2-3, the V gene TRBV27; no firm D call. With 5 bases removed from V and 2 bases from J, the gap between germline ends came to 8 bases. The germline CDR1 and CDR2 sequences are MNHEY and SMNVEV (reference sequence). The CDR3 has 13 residues. CDR3: CASSIRVTDTQYF. Here the CDR3 DNA reads TGTGCCAGCAGTATACGGGTCACAGATACGCAGTATTTT.

The V gene is TRBV20-1, the J gene TRBJ2-3, with D tentatively TRBD1 (6 bases). The CDR3 extends over 14 amino acids. Deletions cut 4 bases from V and 7 bases from J, with 18 bases between. Germline V gene lookup returns CDR1 DFQATT and CDR2 SNEGSKA (reference sequence). The CDR3 protein is CSAMDSGFKNTQYF. The DNA for the CDR3 is TGCAGTGCTATGGACAGTGGGTTCAAAAATACGCAGTATTTT.

V usage is TRBV6-1 and J usage is TRBJ2-1; 8 bases are shared with TRBD2. The V and J ends lost 6 bases and 2 bases, in that order; junction bases with no gene match: 6. Germline CDR1 is MNHNS and CDR2 is SASEGT. The CDR3 totals 15 residues. The CDR3 loop is CASRDSGIPYNEQFF. For the CDR3, the DNA is TGTGCCAGCAGAGATAGCGGGATACCCTACAATGAGCAGTTCTTC.

The chain joins TRBV7-9 to TRBJ2-1; the match to TRBD2 covers 14 bases. Germline lookup yields CDR1 SEHNR and CDR2 FQNEAQ (reference sequence). This CDR3 comprises 17 residues. J lost 3 bases, V lost 6 bases, and 7 bases had no gene match. CDR3 nucleotides: TGTGCCAGCAGATCGGGGGGACTAGCGGGAGTCTACAATGAGCAGTTCTTC. Its protein is CASRSGGLAGVYNEQFF.

This clonotype has only a few counts. The chain joins TRBV18 to TRBJ2-7; D gene unclear. The ends were cut back, 5 bases at V and 5 bases at J, with 10 bases in the middle. CDR3 length: 12 residues. Per germline, CDR1 KGHSH and CDR2 LQKENI. The CDR3 sequence: CASSTLVDEQYF. DNA of the CDR3: TGTGCCAGCTCAACCTTAGTCGACGAGCAGTACTTC.

This clonotype appeared a few times. The V and J genes are TRBV9 and TRBJ1-4; the D gene is possibly TRBD1 (6 bases). Between the trimmed V and J ends, which lost 2 bases and 3 bases, there was a span of 8 bases. Germline V gene sequence: CDR1 SGDLS, CDR2 YYNGEE. The CDR3 spans 14 residues. The DNA of the CDR3 is TGTGCCAGCAGCGTTAGGGGGTCTAATGAAAAACTGTTTTTT. Its protein product is CASSVRGSNEKLFF. Full variable domain (remainder filled in from reference TRBV9 and TRBJ1-4): DSGVTQTPKHLITATGQRVTLRCSPRSGDLSVYWYQQSLDQGLQFLIQYYNGEERAKGNILERFSAQQFPDLHSELNLSSLELGDSALYFCASSVRGSNEKLFFGSGTQLSVL.

This clonotype was counted a few times. CDR3 coding DNA: TGTGCCAGCACCCCCGGGGCGGGATACACCGGGGAGCTGTTTTTT. This gives the protein CASTPGAGYTGELFF. The chain is built from TRBV7-2 and TRBJ2-2, with a possible D match to TRBD2 (6 bases). Germline V CDR1 and CDR2: SGHTA, FQGNSA. V was shortened by 7 bases and J by 3 bases, with 15 bases between the two germline ends. The CDR3 is 15 residues long.